This is a list of T cell receptor beta chains from one sample in a study of blood T cell repertoires in COVID-19. TCRdb's table, derived via immunoSEQ multiplex PCR, lists solely in-frame clones and lacks some. The repertoire holds around 230,000 clones, with approximately 86% as singletons. The sequenced sample consisted of peripheral blood. Receptors were obtained from a man between 60 and 75 years old who had recovered from COVID-19. Each CDR3 is given without its conserved first and last residue.

v_call,cdr3_aa
TRBV12-5,ASGLTAGTRSVANIQY
TRBV5-1,ASSASLAGVVETQY
TRBV12-3/TRBV12-4,ASSRQGAGQF
TRBV2,ASSQNTDRDEQY
TRBV19,ASCARGHRNTEAF
TRBV20-1,SASYRDQETQY
TRBV5-1,ASSGGVSTDTQY
TRBV5-8,ASSVGRWRAEQY
TRBV11-2,ASSPRGSGLRNEQF
TRBV2,ASSLDSTNYGYT
TRBV6-2/TRBV6-3,ASSSRGAGAKETQY
TRBV19,ASSKRGLYLSTDTQY
TRBV29-1,SVHRNTEAF
TRBV5-8,ASSLRTGLSYT
TRBV7-9,ASSLVQAMNTEAF
TRBV6-5,ASSTRTAGGYT
TRBV7-6,ASTKRGTGSGANVLT
TRBV28,ASSSLGGGGYT
TRBV28,ASSPAGGLSFEY
TRBV2,ASSRDREAAF
TRBV19,ASGQGTYQPQH
TRBV25-1,ASSFIGGAEAF
TRBV19,ATTGQIFNNQPQH
TRBV11-2,ASSHPGLGSYNEQF
TRBV28,ASSLRPRNGEQF
TRBV6-5,ASSRTGSGNTIY
TRBV5-1,ASSSFDGNQETQY
TRBV7-8,ASTPGQLSTDTQY
TRBV2,ASMARQGVPTGANVLT
TRBV20-1,SASILGQGIGYT
TRBV25-1,ASSIRSGNSPLH
TRBV7-9,ASSLNQRGVYNEQF
TRBV5-1,ASSWGTTGNTIY
TRBV6-5,ASNPTSAGELF
TRBV3-1/TRBV3-2,ASSQAGQGEAF
TRBV12-5,ASGSDRVYYGYT
TRBV9,ASSEGDSHTEAF
TRBV11-2,ASSFGSSAGGPLGTQY
TRBV30,AWSPTGYTEAF
TRBV19,ASSDSANQPQH
TRBV6-1,ASSEKGQGGGYT
TRBV5-1,ASSLDRASQEQY
TRBV2,ASSARTGGYEQF
TRBV18,ASSPRLVSGNTGELF
TRBV7-9,ASSALAGNPDTQY
TRBV19,ASSIDVEGWKQPQH
TRBV3-1/TRBV3-2,ASSRRGESYEQY
TRBV21-1,ASSVPTGGGTNEAF
TRBV7-2,ASSLNLAVDEQF
TRBV9,ASSSSTGGADTQY
TRBV5-1,ASSPGLAYNEQF
TRBV9,ASSVTAGGPMKYNEQF
TRBV30,AWSRGTVQETQY
TRBV18,ASSPLEGANGYT
TRBV6-5,ASRRGPQTDTQY